This is a list of T cell receptor beta chains from one sample in a study of CD4 and CD8 cells across lung adenocarcinoma regions. TCRdb passed the PCR reads through MiXCR, listing each CDR3 protein once. This sample yields 6,100 or so distinct CDR3 sequences, of which approximately 50% are seen a single time; around 30% belongs to the top ten. The sample comprised CD4+ T cells from the center of a lung tumor. The receptors were sampled from a female donor with lung adenocarcinoma. The CD4 and CD8 labels of this study may be unreliable. The CDR3 runs from the conserved cysteine through the conserved F or W. Fields, in order: V gene, J gene, clone size, D gene, CDR3 DNA, CDR3 protein. D genes are given only for firm matches. Size is omitted from some rows. Given values are once, few, many or a class for expanded clones.

TRBV6-5	TRBJ1-1	medium-sized	.	TGTGCCAGCAGTTACGGGGGGAACACTGAAGCTTTCTTT	CASSYGGNTEAFF
TRBV6-1	TRBJ2-3	.	TRBD1	TGTGCCAGCGGTGAAGGGGGCCGTCGCAAAGATACGCAGTATTTT	CASGEGGRRKDTQYF
TRBV9	TRBJ2-1	few	TRBD1	TGTGCCAGCAGCGTGGCAGGGGGCCGGGGCAATGAGCAGTTCTTC	CASSVAGGRGNEQFF
TRBV7-6	TRBJ2-5	.	.	TGTGCCAGCAGCTTAGCGGAGAGGGAGACCCAGTACTTC	CASSLAERETQYF
TRBV6-1	TRBJ2-3	.	.	TGTGCCAGGAGTCTCCAGGCTGTGAGCACAGATACGCAGTATTTT	CARSLQAVSTDTQYF
TRBV6-1	TRBJ2-1	.	.	TGTGCCAGCAGTATGGGCGGCGATGAGCAGTTCTTC	CASSMGGDEQFF
TRBV12-3/TRBV12-4	TRBJ2-1	.	TRBD1	TGTGCCAGCAGTCCCGGACAGGGCCCCAGTACCACTAGTTCCTACAATGAGCAGTTCTTC	CASSPGQGPSTTSSYNEQFF
TRBV10-1	TRBJ2-3	.	TRBD2	TGCGCCAGCAGTGAGATTAGCGGGGCCACAGATACCCAGTATTTT	CASSEISGATDTQYF
TRBV28	TRBJ2-5	.	.	TGTGCCAGCAGTCGACATTCTAGTTTGAAAAGCCAAGAGACCCAGTACTTC	CASSRHSSLKSQETQYF
TRBV7-6	TRBJ2-7	.	TRBD2	TGTGCCAGCAGCCCCTCCGCGGGAGGGCCCGCCGAGCAGTACTTC	CASSPSAGGPAEQYF
TRBV28	TRBJ2-6	few	.	TGTGCCAGCAGTTCCTACAGGGTGGGGGCCAACGTCCTGACTTTC	CASSSYRVGANVLTF
TRBV6-1	TRBJ2-3	.	.	TGTGCCAGCAGTGAAGAGGCTAGCCAGAGGGTCCCTACCGATACGCAGTTTTTC	CASSEEASQRVPTDTQFF
TRBV6-1	TRBJ2-1	.	TRBD1	TGTGCCAGCACCCCCTGGAGGACAGGGCGGTTCAATGAGCAGTTCTTC	CASTPWRTGRFNEQFF
TRBV7-2	TRBJ2-4	few	TRBD1	TGTGCCAGCAGCCCGTGGGACAGGGGGGTCGAAAACATTCAGTACTTC	CASSPWDRGVENIQYF
TRBV20-1	TRBJ2-4	few	.	TGCAGTGCTAGAGCGGATGGGTCCAAAAACATTCAGTACTTC	CSARADGSKNIQYF
TRBV11-3	TRBJ2-5	medium-sized	TRBD2	TGTGCCAGCAGCTTAGGAGCCGGGACTAGCGGGAAAGAGACCCAGTACTTC	CASSLGAGTSGKETQYF
TRBV6-5	TRBJ2-1	.	.	TGTGCCAGCAGTAACAGACAGGCCATGTCCTACGAGCAGTTCTTC	CASSNRQAMSYEQFF
TRBV6-1	TRBJ1-1	.	.	TGTGCCATCAGTGGAGGGTTCACTGAAGCTTTCTTT	CAISGGFTEAFF
TRBV6-1	TRBJ2-5	.	.	TGTGCCAGCAGTGAACGGTCAGGATACAAAGATACGCAGTACTTT	CASSERSGYKDTQYF
TRBV6-1	TRBJ2-1	few	TRBD2	TGTGCCAGCACACTCACGGCGGGAGCCTACAATGAGCAGTTCTTC	CASTLTAGAYNEQFF
TRBV27	TRBJ2-7	few	.	TGTGCCAGCAGTTTAGGGAGAAACTACGAGCAGTACTTC	CASSLGRNYEQYF
TRBV6-1	TRBJ2-4	.	TRBD2	TGTGCCAGCAGTGAAAATCTAGCGGGAGATAAATACTTC	CASSENLAGDKYF
TRBV7-8	TRBJ2-1	few	.	TGTGCCAGCAGTACCAGTCTCTACAATGAGCAGTTCTTC	CASSTSLYNEQFF
TRBV6-5	TRBJ2-5	medium-sized	.	TGTGCCAGCAGTTCCTCCCCGGGGTTCGGGAACAAGTACTTC	CASSSSPGFGNKYF
TRBV11-2	TRBJ2-5	.	.	TGTGCCAGCAGCCCCGGACGAGGGGGCCAAGAGACCCAGTACTTC	CASSPGRGGQETQYF
TRBV25-1	TRBJ2-4	.	.	TGTGCCAGCAGTACGGGCCGGGGAGCCAAAAACATTCAGTACTTT	CASSTGRGAKNIQYF
TRBV6-1	TRBJ2-1	.	.	TGTGCCAGCAGGGGAGAGGGGCAGCCCTCCTACAATGAGCAGTTCTTC	CASRGEGQPSYNEQFF
TRBV6-2/TRBV6-3	TRBJ2-1	.	TRBD1	TGTGCCAGCAGTTACTCGATTTGGACAGGGGCCTACAATGAGCAGTTCTTC	CASSYSIWTGAYNEQFF
TRBV27	TRBJ2-1	.	TRBD2	TGTGCCAGCAGTCCTAGCGGGTCGATCTACAATGAGCAGTTCTTC	CASSPSGSIYNEQFF
TRBV6-1	TRBJ2-3	.	TRBD1	TGTGCCGGCAGGGGGCTGCGAGGCAAAGATACGCAGTATTTC	CAGRGLRGKDTQYF
TRBV12-3/TRBV12-4	TRBJ2-5	many	TRBD2	TGTGCCAGCAGCGGTAGCGGGAGAGGGTCAGGGGAGACCCAGTACTTC	CASSGSGRGSGETQYF
TRBV7-2	TRBJ2-1	.	TRBD2	TGTGCCAGCAGCTTAGTAGCGGGGGTCCCCAATGAGCAGTTCTTC	CASSLVAGVPNEQFF
TRBV6-1	TRBJ2-6	.	.	TGTGCCAGCGGCTTTACTGGGGCCAACGTCCTGACTTTC	CASGFTGANVLTF
TRBV6-2/TRBV6-3	TRBJ2-7	many	.	TGTGCCAGCAGTTACGGGGACGGACTTGGGTACGAGCAGTACTTC	CASSYGDGLGYEQYF
TRBV19	TRBJ2-1	few	TRBD1	TGTGCCAGTAAGGGACAGGGAGGGAACAATGAGCAGTTCTTC	CASKGQGGNNEQFF
TRBV27	TRBJ2-3	once	TRBD2	TGTGCCGGCAGTTGCCAGTGTCTCGCGGGAGGGGTCAAAGAGACCCAGTATTTT	CAGSCQCLAGGVKETQYF
TRBV6-1	TRBJ2-5	.	.	TGTGCCAGCAGTGTCACCTTGGGTCAAGAGACCCAGTACTTC	CASSVTLGQETQYF
TRBV28	TRBJ2-1	.	TRBD2	TGTGCCAGCAGCCGCAGCGGGGGACCGTACAATGAGCAGTTCTTC	CASSRSGGPYNEQFF
TRBV10-2	TRBJ2-3	.	.	TGCGCTTCTTTTAAGACGGATACGCAGTATTTT	CASFKTDTQYF
TRBV10-3	TRBJ2-3	few	.	TGTGCCATCAGTGAGTTTAGCGGCTTCACAGATACGCAGTATTTT	CAISEFSGFTDTQYF
TRBV28	TRBJ2-1	.	TRBD2	TGTGCCAGCAGTTCGGGGGGGACGGGGGCGAATGAGCAGTTCTTC	CASSSGGTGANEQFF
TRBV4-1	TRBJ2-7	many	.	TGCGCCAGCAGGCGGGAAGACAGCGGCTCCTACGAGCAGTACTTC	CASRREDSGSYEQYF
TRBV10-3	TRBJ2-7	.	TRBD1	TGTGCCATCAGTGGGGGGACAGAGCAATACGAGCAGTACTTC	CAISGGTEQYEQYF
TRBV7-2	TRBJ2-5	.	.	TGTGCCAGCAGCTTAGGGGGGGTCCAAGAGACCCAGTACTTC	CASSLGGVQETQYF
TRBV10-3	TRBJ2-3	.	TRBD1	TGTGGCACGGGAGAGGGGGACAGGGGGCAAGATACGCAGTATTTC	CGTGEGDRGQDTQYF
TRBV27	TRBJ1-1	few	.	TGTGCCAGCAGTGTACAGCAGGGGTACACTGAAGCTTTCTTT	CASSVQQGYTEAFF